The T cell receptor beta chain described here comes from a study of cytomegalovirus exposure and HLA in healthy donors. Across the whole study: Samples from HLA-typed donors yielded approximately 80 million unique TCRs in an early data release. Findings of the study overall: Later analysis reportedly placed an Asian-associated ancestry cluster below the approximately 650-donor mean in N-insertions.

The V gene's germline CDR1 is SNHLY and CDR2 FYNNEI. CDR3 size: 17 residues. Details on this clone: Its antigen is unidentified. One junction end does not reproduce the germline sequence, and a read error may be involved.

PCR employed 60 Vbeta and 13 Jbeta primers. Only in-frame clones appear in the TCRdb table, and some are missing; sequencing was by immunoSEQ multiplex PCR. The sample includes approximately 150,000 clones, roughly 80% seen only once; the top ten take less than 3.5%. The rearrangement joins TRBV2 to TRBJ2-1; perhaps TRBD2 as D (7 bases). This clonotype originated in a woman aged 25 to 45 in good health and CMV-seronegative. The material sequenced was PBMCs. The CDR3 DNA sequence: TGTGCCAGCAGTGAAGACTTCCTAACGGGGGGCCCCAATGAGCGGTTCTTC. Translated, it gives CASSEDFLTGGPNERFF.